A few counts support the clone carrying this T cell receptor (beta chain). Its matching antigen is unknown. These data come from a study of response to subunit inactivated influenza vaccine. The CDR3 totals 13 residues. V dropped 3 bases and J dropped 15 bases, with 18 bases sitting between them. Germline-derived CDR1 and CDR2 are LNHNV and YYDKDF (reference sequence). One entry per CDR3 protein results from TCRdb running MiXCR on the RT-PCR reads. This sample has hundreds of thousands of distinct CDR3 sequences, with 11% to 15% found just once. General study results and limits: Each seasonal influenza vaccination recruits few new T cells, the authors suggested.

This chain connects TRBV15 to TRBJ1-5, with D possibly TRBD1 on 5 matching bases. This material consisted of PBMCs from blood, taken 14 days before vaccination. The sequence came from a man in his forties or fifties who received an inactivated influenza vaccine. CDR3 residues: CATSRTTELDRHF. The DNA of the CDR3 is TGTGCCACCAGCAGGACGACAGAGCTGGACCGGCATTTT. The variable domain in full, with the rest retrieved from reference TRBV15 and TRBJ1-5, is DAMVIQNPRYQVTQFGKPVTLSCSQTLNHNVMYWYQQKSSQAPKLLFHYYDKDFNNEADTPDNFQSRRPNTSFCFLDIRSPGLGDTAMYLCATSRTTELDRHFGDGTRLSIL.